This entry concerns a single T cell receptor beta chain. Original data processing: Estimated nucleated cell counts came from reference gene primer amplification. The table came from immunoSEQ multiplex PCR; TCRdb's copy has only in-frame clones and leaves some out. That table supplies the V and J calls and clone size; D and trimming were determined from the DNA. The profile shows about 68,000 clones, less than 95% of them singletons. This specimen belongs to a study of blood T cell repertoires in COVID-19. About the study: Donors in the United States, Italy and Spain gave samples during acute or convalescent COVID-19. T cells, B-cell-depleted T cells, or PBMCs supplied cDNA or gDNA.

The V gene's germline CDR1 is SGHDN and CDR2 FVKESK. The ends lost 2 bases at V and 5 bases at J; junction bases unmatched: 13. This CDR3 is 18 amino acids long. The rearrangement joins TRBV14 to TRBJ1-4; 8 nucleotides line up with TRBD1. This receptor was identified in a woman aged 60-70 years with active COVID-19. Specimen: peripheral blood. The CDR3 DNA sequence: TGTGCCAGCAGCCAACGAAACGGGGGGACAGGAACAAATGAAAAACTGTTTTTT. Translating gives CASSQRNGGTGTNEKLFF.